These 21 T cell receptor beta chains were all obtained from the same sample, sequenced in a study of blood T cell repertoires in COVID-19. Using immunoSEQ multiplex PCR, the repertoire was profiled, and TCRdb retains in-frame clones only, with some absent. Of 350,000 to 450,000 clones listed, 90% to 95% are singletons. Input material: PBMCs or T cells enriched from blood (not recorded which). The receptors here all came from a woman in her thirties or forties who had been exposed to COVID-19.

The V and J genes are TRBV30 and TRBJ1-2; D perhaps matches TRBD1 (6 bases). Between the trimmed V and J ends, which lost 2 bases and 1 base, there was a span of 11 bases. The CDR3 consists of 14 residues. CDR1 is GTSNPN and CDR2 is SVGIG in the germline V gene (reference sequence). CDR3 bases: TGTGCCTGGAGTCATCAGGGGAATAACTATGGCTACACCTTC. Translating gives CAWSHQGNNYGYTF.

This chain uses TRBV3-1 (or the pseudogene TRBV3-2) with TRBJ1-6; 7 bases line up with TRBD1. The V segment lost 0 bases and the J segment 10 bases; nucleotides outside the gene matches: 6. Germline loops: CDR1 LGHDT, CDR2 YNNKEL (reference sequence). The CDR3 is 15 residues long. CDR3 sequence reads: CASSQDVAGGSPLHF. DNA for the CDR3: TGTGCCAGCAGCCAAGATGTGGCAGGGGGATCACCCCTCCACTTT.

This chain joins TRBV13 and TRBJ2-3; maybe TRBD2 (7 bases). The V end was cut by 4 bases, the J end by 3 bases, with 14 bases between. The CDR3 sequence is 15 residues long. Germline V gene data show CDR1 as PRHDT and CDR2 as FYEKMQ (reference sequence). The CDR3 bases are TGTGCCAGCAGCTGGGGGCGCGGGGGTACAGATACGCAGTATTTT. It yields the protein CASSWGRGGTDTQYF.

This chain uses TRBV19 with TRBJ2-4, with TRBD1 as a possible D gene (6 bases). V was cut by 1 base and J by 2 bases, with 9 bases left in between. Per the germline V gene, CDR1 is LNHDA and CDR2 is SQIVND (reference sequence). The CDR3 is made up of 15 amino acids. CDR3 sequence (DNA): TGTGCCAGTAGTATAGGGGACAAACCCAAAAACATTCAGTACTTC. Translated, it gives CASSIGDKPKNIQYF.

J is TRBJ1-4 and V is TRBV2; 11 positions match TRBD1. The CDR3 is 14 amino acids. V was pared by 6 bases and J by 10 bases, with 7 bases of the junction left unmatched. Looked up from germline, CDR1 is SNHLY and CDR2 is FYNNEI. The CDR3 DNA is TGTGCCAGCAGCCCCGGGACAGGGGGAGCAAAACTGTTTTTT. Translated: CASSPGTGGAKLFF. The entire variable domain, with the rest obtained from reference TRBV2 and TRBJ1-4, is as follows: EPEVTQTPSHQVTQMGQEVILRCVPISNHLYFYWYRQILGQKVEFLVSFYNNEISEKSEIFDDQFSVERPDGSNFTLKIRSTKLEDSAMYFCASSPGTGGAKLFFGSGTQLSVL.

CDR3 region: CAWLRDTEAFF. CDR3 in DNA: TGTGCCTGGCTCCGGGACACTGAAGCTTTCTTT. The chain uses TRBV30 and TRBJ1-1; D unresolved. The CDR3 contains 11 residues. CDR1 and CDR2 from the germline V gene are GTSNPN and SVGIG (reference sequence). Trimming took off 5 bases at V and 3 bases at J, with 7 bases between the two ends.

The rearrangement joins TRBV6-2 or TRBV6-3 to TRBJ1-1, with TRBD1 matching 7 bases. The V and J ends lost 5 bases and 8 bases, in that order; junction bases with no gene match: 8. The CDR3 is 13 residues long. From germline, CDR1 is MNHEY and CDR2 SVGEGT. DNA for the CDR3: TGTGCCAGCAGTAGACAGGGTACCATGGAAGCTTTCTTT. Residues: CASSRQGTMEAFF.

This chain links TRBV15 with TRBJ2-7, with TRBD1 matching over 7 bases. Germline trimming cut 1 base from V and 6 bases from J; bases unmatched to any gene: 6. The germline V gene encodes CDR1 LNHNV and CDR2 YYDKDF (reference sequence). The CDR3 is made up of 14 amino acids. CDR3 protein: CATSRGTGLREQYF. For the CDR3, the DNA is TGTGCCACCAGCAGAGGGACAGGTCTGCGCGAGCAGTACTTC.

The rearrangement links TRBV30 to TRBJ2-1, with 12 positions matching TRBD2. Germline V lookup: CDR1 GTSNPN, CDR2 SVGIG (reference sequence). The CDR3 extends over 15 amino acids. V gave up 0 bases and J gave up 7 bases; unmatched junction bases: 4. The CDR3 loop reads CAWSVSSGGANEQFF. The CDR3 region has the DNA TGTGCCTGGAGTGTCTCTAGCGGGGGGGCTAATGAGCAGTTCTTC.

The chain couples TRBV4-2 to TRBJ1-1; 7 nucleotides agree with TRBD1. CDR3 length: 14 amino acids. J gave up 0 bases and V 4 bases, and 2 bases lay outside the gene matches. Germline values: CDR1 LGHNA, CDR2 YNFKEQ. The DNA of the CDR3 is TGTGCCAGCAGCCTAGGGACAGTGAACACTGAAGCTTTCTTT. Amino acids: CASSLGTVNTEAFF.

The chain employs TRBV7-6 and TRBJ1-1; D not resolved. CDR1 is SGHVS, CDR2 FNYEAQ, per germline. Trimming cost V 1 base and J 1 base, with 10 bases left between them. This CDR3 spans 15 amino acids. The chain's CDR3 is CASSLGRAPNTEAFF. CDR3 in DNA: TGTGCCAGCAGCTTAGGTAGAGCCCCGAACACTGAAGCTTTCTTT.

About this clone itself: At the DNA level, this CDR3 is encoded by other sequences in the same sample as well. The chain has TRBV7-9 and TRBJ1-1, with D possibly TRBD1 on 6 matching bases. Germline V CDR1 and CDR2: SEHNR, FQNEAQ (reference sequence). The CDR3 runs to 12 residues. The V gene lost 5 bases and the J gene lost 5 bases, with 9 bases spanning the gap. The CDR3 spells CASSPRGTEAFF. DNA for the CDR3: TGTGCCAGCAGCCCAAGGGGGACTGAAGCTTTCTTT.

This clone was seen once. This chain uses TRBV5-1 with TRBJ2-5; 7 nucleotides match TRBD1. CDR1 and CDR2 from the germline V gene are SGHRS and YFSETQ. The CDR3 consists of 16 residues. V trimming: 4 bases; J trimming: 5 bases; junction bases outside the gene matches: 14. CDR3 in amino acids: CASSTPARGPWETQYF. The CDR3 bases are TGCGCCAGCAGCACCCCAGCAAGGGGGCCATGGGAGACCCAGTACTTC.

V gene TRBV19 combines with J gene TRBJ1-1, with no clear D. This CDR3 comprises 12 residues. The germline gives CDR1 LNHDA, CDR2 SQIVND (reference sequence). V gave up 5 bases and J gave up 2 bases, with 6 bases separating them. CDR3 bases: TGTGCCAGTAGTGTCTTAAACACTGAAGCTTTCTTT. Translating gives CASSVLNTEAFF.

CDR3 protein: CASRPTGTGTQPQHF. The CDR3 DNA is TGTGCCAGCAGACCAACCGGGACAGGGACGCAGCCCCAGCATTTT. The chain uses TRBV28 and TRBJ1-5; the match to TRBD1 covers 9 bases. The CDR3 loop spans 15 amino acids. Germline trimming cut 6 bases from V and 7 bases from J; bases unmatched to any gene: 10. From germline, CDR1 is MDHEN and CDR2 SYDVKM.

This clone has a handful of counts. The rearrangement links TRBV12-5 to TRBJ1-5, with D unclear. The CDR3 covers 15 residues. The V end was cut by 1 base, the J end by 3 bases, with 10 bases between. Per germline, CDR1 LGHNT and CDR2 FRNRAP. The CDR3 DNA reads as TGTGCTAGTGGTTTGGCAGGAGGGCTCAATCAGCCCCAGCATTTT. Translating gives CASGLAGGLNQPQHF.

This clone appeared once. This chain uses TRBV2 with TRBJ2-5, with D maybe TRBD2 (6 bases). The CDR3 sequence is 13 residues long. The germline V gene encodes CDR1 SNHLY and CDR2 FYNNEI. Trimming left V 4 bases short and J 7 bases short, with 13 bases between. This CDR3 is CASSGLASGTQYF. The CDR3 bases are TGTGCCAGCAGTGGCCTAGCGTCAGGGACCCAGTACTTC.

The chain employs TRBV4-1 and TRBJ2-2; 7 nucleotides agree with TRBD1. V trimming: 6 bases; J trimming: 5 bases; junction bases outside the gene matches: 6. The CDR3 length is 14 residues. Germline-derived CDR1 and CDR2 are MGHRA and YSYEKL. The CDR3 nucleotides read TGCGCCAGCAGGAAAGACAGGGTAACCGGGGAGCTGTTTTTT. It specifies CASRKDRVTGELFF.

The chain uses TRBV10-3 and TRBJ1-1; D is ambiguous. Between the trimmed V and J ends, which lost 0 bases and 5 bases, there was a span of 16 bases. The CDR3 consists of 16 residues. CDR1 ENHRY and CDR2 SYGVKD come from the germline V gene. This CDR3 reads CAISESKDPSGTEAFF. CDR3 DNA: TGTGCCATCAGTGAGTCCAAGGACCCTTCGGGGACTGAAGCTTTCTTT.

This sequence joins TRBV7-6 and TRBJ2-7; TRBD1 might be the D (5 bases). This CDR3 is built from 15 residues. Germline V gene sequence: CDR1 SGHVS, CDR2 FNYEAQ. V lost 0 bases to trimming and J lost 2 bases, with 11 bases between them. This CDR3 reads CASSLATGNTYEQYF. DNA for the CDR3: TGTGCCAGCAGCTTAGCTACAGGCAACACCTACGAGCAGTACTTC.

This clone was picked up one time. V and J are TRBV7-9 and TRBJ2-3; 8 bases map to TRBD2. Germline V gene data show CDR1 as SEHNR and CDR2 as FQNEAQ (reference sequence). This CDR3 comprises 15 residues. Unmatched junction bases numbered 7, after V lost 2 bases and J lost 6 bases. The CDR3 is CASSLKPGGPDTQYF. CDR3 in DNA: TGTGCCAGCAGCTTAAAGCCGGGGGGGCCCGATACGCAGTATTTT.